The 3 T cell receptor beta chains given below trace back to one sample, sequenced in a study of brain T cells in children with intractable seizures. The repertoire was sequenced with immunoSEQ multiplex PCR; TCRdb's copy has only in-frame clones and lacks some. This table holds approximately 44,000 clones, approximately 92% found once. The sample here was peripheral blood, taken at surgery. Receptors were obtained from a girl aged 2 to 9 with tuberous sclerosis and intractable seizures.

The CDR3 sequence: CATRAWTSGGLEQFF. Here the CDR3 DNA reads TGTGCCACCAGAGCTTGGACTAGCGGGGGGCTCGAGCAGTTCTTC. V gene TRBV24-1 combines with J gene TRBJ2-1, with 14 bases lining up with TRBD2. Germline V gene sequence: CDR1 KGHDR, CDR2 SFDVKD. Losses at the gene ends were 7 bases for V and 10 bases for J; bases not matched to a gene: 8. The CDR3 loop spans 15 amino acids.

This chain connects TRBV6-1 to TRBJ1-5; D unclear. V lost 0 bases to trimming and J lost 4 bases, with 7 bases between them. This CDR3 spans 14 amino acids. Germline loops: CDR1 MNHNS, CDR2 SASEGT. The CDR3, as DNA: TGTGCCAGCAGTGAAGCATCACGGAATCAGCCCCAGCATTTT. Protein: CASSEASRNQPQHF.

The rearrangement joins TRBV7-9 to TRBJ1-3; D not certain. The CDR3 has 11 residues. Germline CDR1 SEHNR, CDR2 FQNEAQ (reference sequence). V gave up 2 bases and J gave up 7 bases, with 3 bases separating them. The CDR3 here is CASSLRNTIYF. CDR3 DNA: TGTGCCAGCAGCTTACGGAACACCATATATTTT.